The clone carrying this T cell receptor beta chain has a handful of counts. MiXCR, applied by TCRdb to the 5' RACE reads, yields one record per CDR3 protein. The repertoire has 50,000 to 80,000 distinct CDR3 sequences, 20% to 25% of them found once; the top ten carry about 3%. Trimming at V came to 4 bases and at J to 5 bases, leaving 13 bases not matched to a gene. The CDR3 is 16 amino acids. CDR1 and CDR2 from the germline V gene are SGHTA and FQGTGA. The V gene is TRBV7-3, the J gene TRBJ1-2; TRBD1 matches at 7 bases. Sample: memory CD4+ T cells sorted from a lymph node. Subset in this sample: memory CD4+ T cells, CD4+CD45RO+CD25-. This clonotype originated in a female donor with breast cancer. The CDR3 loop reads CASSSTRDSNWYGYTF. CDR3 sequence (DNA): TGTGCCAGCAGCTCTACCAGGGACAGCAACTGGTATGGCTACACCTTC.